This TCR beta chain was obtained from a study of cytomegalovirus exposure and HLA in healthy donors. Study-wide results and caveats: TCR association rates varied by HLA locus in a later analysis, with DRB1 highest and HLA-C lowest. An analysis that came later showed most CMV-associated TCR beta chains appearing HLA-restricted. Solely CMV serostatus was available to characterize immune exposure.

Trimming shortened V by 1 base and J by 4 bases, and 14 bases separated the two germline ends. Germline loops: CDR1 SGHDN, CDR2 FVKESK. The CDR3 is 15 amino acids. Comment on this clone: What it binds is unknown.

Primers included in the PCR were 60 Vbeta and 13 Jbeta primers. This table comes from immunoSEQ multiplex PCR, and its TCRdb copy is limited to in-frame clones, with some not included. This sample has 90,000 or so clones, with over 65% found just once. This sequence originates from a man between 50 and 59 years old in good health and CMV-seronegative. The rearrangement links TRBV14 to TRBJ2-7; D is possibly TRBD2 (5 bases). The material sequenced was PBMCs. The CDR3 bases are TGTGCCAGCAGCCAAGGTTCGGGGATCTTTTACGAGCAGTACTTC. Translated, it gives CASSQGSGIFYEQYF.